These 3 T cell receptor beta chains were sequenced from one sample in a study of technical replicates of blood from a handful of donors. Clones were read by immunoSEQ multiplex PCR, and TCRdb kept only the in-frame ones, dropping some. The sample has about 66,000 clones, roughly 90% seen once. The sequencing sample was made of PBMCs. The receptor source for this set is a human donor in good health. Some clones in this sample may be carry-over from other donors' samples.

The chain links TRBV2 to TRBJ2-7; 7 positions match TRBD2. J gave up 4 bases and V 1 base, and 7 bases lay outside the gene matches. The CDR3 sequence is 15 residues long. From germline, CDR1 is SNHLY and CDR2 FYNNEI. This CDR3 is CASSEGGRGVYEQYF. CDR3 nucleotide sequence: TGTGCCAGCAGTGAAGGGGGACGGGGGGTGTACGAGCAGTACTTC.

Only a few counts were recorded for this clone. The chain is built from TRBV7-9 and TRBJ2-2, with D uncertain. The germline V gene has CDR1 SEHNR and CDR2 FQNEAQ (reference sequence). Trimming stripped 5 bases from V and 4 bases from J, with 20 bases between. CDR3 length: 17 residues. CDR3 in amino acids: CASSPKFRLQSTGELFF. CDR3 in DNA: TGTGCCAGCAGCCCCAAATTTAGGTTACAGTCCACCGGGGAGCTGTTTTTT.

The chain employs TRBV7-9 and TRBJ2-7; D ambiguous. CDR3 size: 11 residues. The germline CDR1 and CDR2 sequences are SEHNR and FQNEAQ (reference sequence). Trimming pared 4 bases from V and 4 bases from J, leaving 5 bases between. The CDR3 spells CASSSRYEQYF. CDR3 DNA: TGTGCCAGCAGCTCGAGATACGAGCAGTACTTC. Based on the CDR3 plus reference TRBV7-9 and TRBJ2-7, the full variable domain is DTGVSQNPRHKITKRGQNVTFRCDPISEHNRLYWYRQTLGQGPEFLTYFQNEAQLEKSRLLSDRFSAERPKGSFSTLEIQRTEQGDSAMYLCASSSRYEQYFGPGTRLTVT.